This TCR beta chain appears in the sequencing data of a study of Ad26.COV2.S vaccination and SARS-CoV-2 variants. A single count supports this clone. The antigen remains undetermined. Treatment defined: roughly 19 received Ad26.COV2.S at low or high dose, single or two shots; 5 received placebo; per-sample allocation not given. Sample collection was performed on day 63 after the first vaccine or placebo injection. General observations from the study: Vaccine recipients had higher spike-specific TCR breadth than placebo recipients.

Trimming cost V 6 bases and J 7 bases, with 16 bases left between them. CDR3 length equals 13 residues. Germline loops: CDR1 SGHAT, CDR2 FQNNGV. The assay was immunoSEQ multiplex PCR, and TCRdb's table has in-frame clones only and misses some. The sample includes hundreds of thousands of clones, around nine tenths of them seen just once. Sequences were derived from peripheral blood, sampled in a trial of Ad26.COV2.S vaccine versus placebo. V usage is TRBV11-2 and J usage is TRBJ2-7; maybe TRBD2 (5 bases). The sequence was obtained from a person aged 18-60 years who received the Ad26.COV2.S COVID-19 vaccine or a placebo. CDR3 in amino acids: CASSPGLTGEQYF. CDR3 bases: TGTGCCAGCAGTCCCGGACTTACGGGAGAGCAGTACTTC.